This TCR beta chain was obtained from a study of OX40 agonist ivuxolimab in advanced cancers. For context, the study as a whole: Ivuxolimab was an agonistic, fully human IgG2 monoclonal antibody directed against OX40 (CD134), a costimulatory receptor. Intravenous ivuxolimab was administered to patients every 2 weeks at six dose levels: 0.01, 0.1, 0.3, 1.5, 3 and 10 mg/kg. Of the approximately 50 dose-escalation patients, hepatocellular carcinoma was present in approximately 20, melanoma in some 15, renal cell carcinoma in 9 and head and neck cancer in 9. The dose-escalation cohort was 82.7% male with a mean age of about 65 years, ranging from about 23 to 85. Prior anti-PD-1, anti-PD-L1 or anti-CTLA-4 therapy was permitted, and approximately 41% of dose-escalation patients had received checkpoint inhibitors. Three dose-escalation patients achieved partial responses, one with hepatocellular carcinoma and two with cutaneous melanoma. Peripheral TCRbeta sequencing was intended to test whether TCR sequence diversity was altered and clonal T-cell expansion was caused by ivuxolimab. The paper describes the monotherapy dose-escalation part (N ≈ 50 patients) of the phase I trial of ivuxolimab.

Genomic DNA was extracted from sorted cells for sequencing of the TCRbeta CDR3 region. TCRbeta CDR3 regions were sequenced using the immunoSEQ Assay. Not all clones reach the TCRdb copy of this immuneACCESS table, which keeps in-frame sequences only. Checked studies attribute under half of the gap to unresolved V genes and leave the rest unexplained. The sample yields under 80,000 clones; 80% to 95% were counted once. The ten largest account for 10% of the sample. The research as a whole found: After ivuxolimab, CD8+ T cells had more expanded clones than CD4+ T cells on average. Low levels of normalized T-cell clonal expansion were also seen in some nonresponding patients. In the 0.1-3.0 mg/kg groups, partial responders were among the patients with the lowest normalized peripheral clonal expansion, particularly in CD8+ T cells. The antigen specificity of the peripheral T cells that underwent clonal expansion was not determined. Clonal expansion of both CD4+ and CD8+ blood T cells was observed from baseline to week 6 at doses 0.1 to 3.0 mg/kg.

Details on this clone: This receptor's antigen is unknown. No clone much larger than this one lies a single base away; base qualities are absent.

Patients with a history of autoimmune disease or receiving systemic immunosuppression were excluded from the trial. Peripheral blood for TCR sequencing was drawn from every dose cohort at baseline, at cycle 4 day 1 and at cycle 7 day 1. The samples were drawn from a first-in-human, open-label, multicenter phase I dose-escalation trial of ivuxolimab. The trial enrolled adults with locally advanced or metastatic head and neck squamous cell, hepatocellular, melanoma or renal cell carcinoma. Before TCR sequencing, CD4+ T cells and CD8+ T cells were sorted from peripheral blood as separate populations. Cut back by 4 bases and 4 bases, the V and J ends lie 7 bases apart. From the cysteine up to the phenylalanine, the CDR3 has a length of 12 residues. The sequence is cut down to CDR3 DNA, 36 bases in frame from base 1. CDR1 and CDR2 are drawn from the germline V gene (reference sequence): LNHNV, YYDKDF.

The chain is assembled from TRBV15 and TRBJ1-1, with the D gene not confidently named. Here the sequenced sample was CD4+ or CD8+ T cells sorted from blood, taken in a trial of the OX40 agonist ivuxolimab. The clonotype was recovered from an adult with an advanced solid tumor such as melanoma, head and neck, liver or kidney cancer. The CDR3 has the sequence CATSIASTEAFF. The base sequence is TGTGCCACCAGCATAGCTTCCACTGAAGCTTTCTTT.